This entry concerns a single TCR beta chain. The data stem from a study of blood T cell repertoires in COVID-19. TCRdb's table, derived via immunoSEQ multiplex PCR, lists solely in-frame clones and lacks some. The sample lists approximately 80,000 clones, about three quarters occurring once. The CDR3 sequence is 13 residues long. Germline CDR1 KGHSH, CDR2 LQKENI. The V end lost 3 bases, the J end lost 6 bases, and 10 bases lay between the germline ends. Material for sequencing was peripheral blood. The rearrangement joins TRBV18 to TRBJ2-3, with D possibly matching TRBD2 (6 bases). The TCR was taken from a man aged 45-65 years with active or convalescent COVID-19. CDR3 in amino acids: CASSPEGWDTQYF. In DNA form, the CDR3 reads TGTGCCAGCTCACCGGAGGGTTGGGATACGCAGTATTTT.